The 26 T cell receptor beta chains in this list originate from one sample, sequenced in a study of T cells after yellow fever vaccination. A single record per CDR3 protein comes from TCRdb applying MiXCR to the 5' RACE reads. There are around 550,000 distinct CDR3 sequences in the sample; roughly 19% occur only once, and roughly an eighth lies in the top ten. Sequencing used PBMCs, obtained 15 days after the yellow fever booster vaccination. These receptors all come from a young man who received the YFV17D yellow fever vaccine.

This clonotype was seen a few times. The CDR3: CSASETGTNSPLHF. The CDR3 nucleotides read TGCAGTGCTAGCGAGACAGGAACTAATTCACCCCTCCACTTT. The chain uses TRBV20-1 and TRBJ1-6, with D possibly TRBD1 on 6 matching bases. The length of the CDR3 is 14 residues. Trimming removed 3 bases at V and 6 bases at J, with 12 bases between. Per germline, CDR1 DFQATT and CDR2 SNEGSKA (reference sequence).

V is TRBV20-1 and J is TRBJ2-1; no firm D call. The CDR3 extends over 14 amino acids. Germline-derived CDR1 and CDR2 are DFQATT and SNEGSKA (reference sequence). The V gene lost 1 base and the J gene lost 9 bases, with 16 bases spanning the gap. The CDR3 loop reads CSARVERRYVEQFF. The CDR3 DNA reads as TGCAGTGCTAGAGTGGAGCGTCGGTACGTTGAGCAGTTCTTC.

The chain is built from TRBV2 and TRBJ2-1; 12 nucleotides align to TRBD2. Germline V CDR1 and CDR2: SNHLY, FYNNEI. The CDR3 consists of 15 residues. The V segment lost 6 bases and the J segment 5 bases; nucleotides outside the gene matches: 5. The DNA of the CDR3 is TGTGCCAGCAGGACTAGCGGGAGTTCGAACAATGAGCAGTTCTTC. Protein: CASRTSGSSNNEQFF. The full variable domain, rest sourced from reference TRBV2 and TRBJ2-1, is EPEVTQTPSHQVTQMGQEVILRCVPISNHLYFYWYRQILGQKVEFLVSFYNNEISEKSEIFDDQFSVERPDGSNFTLKIRSTKLEDSAMYFCASRTSGSSNNEQFFGPGTRLTVL.

The genes are TRBV5-1 and TRBJ2-3, with a possible D match to TRBD1 (6 bases). The CDR3 sequence is 14 residues long. Germline V gene data show CDR1 as SGHRS and CDR2 as YFSETQ. Between the trimmed V and J ends, which lost 1 base and 2 bases, there was a span of 8 bases. CDR3 loop: CASSLTGYTDTQYF. In DNA, the CDR3 is TGCGCCAGCAGCTTGACAGGGTACACAGATACGCAGTATTTT.

In this sample, this clonotype turned up once. The chain is built from TRBV6-2 or TRBV6-3 and TRBJ2-3, with TRBD2 matching over 10 bases. The CDR3 consists of 14 residues. Germline V lookup: CDR1 MNHEY, CDR2 SVGEGT. The J segment lost 7 bases and the V segment lost 2 bases, leaving 3 bases of the junction unmatched. The CDR3 nucleotides read TGTGCCAGCAGTTACGAGCGGGAGGGCCATACGCAGTATTTT. The encoded protein is CASSYEREGHTQYF.

The chain couples TRBV24-1 to TRBJ2-1, with 7 bases identical to TRBD2. Germline CDR1 KGHDR, CDR2 SFDVKD. With V trimmed by 4 bases and J by 1 base, 12 bases remained unmatched. The CDR3 totals 18 residues. The CDR3 nucleotides are TGTGCCACCAGTGACCTGAGCAGCGGGACCGGATCCTACAATGAGCAGTTCTTC. Encoded protein: CATSDLSSGTGSYNEQFF.

There are a few counts of this clonotype. The V call is TRBV29-1, the J call TRBJ2-4; possible D gene TRBD1, 7 bases. The germline V gene encodes CDR1 SQVTM and CDR2 ANQGSEA. The CDR3 covers 12 residues. V was pared by 2 bases and J by 6 bases, with 8 bases between. The DNA for the CDR3 is TGCAGCGTTGAACAGGGGGGAAACATTCAGTACTTC. Amino acids: CSVEQGGNIQYF.

The chain combines TRBV20-1 with TRBJ2-5; a possible D gene is TRBD1 (6 bases). The ends were cut back, 3 bases at V and 5 bases at J, with 16 bases in the middle. CDR1 is DFQATT and CDR2 is SNEGSKA in the germline V gene (reference sequence). The CDR3 extends over 14 amino acids. The CDR3 is CSASRQVDSETQYF. The CDR3 DNA reads as TGCAGTGCTAGCCGACAGGTGGACTCGGAGACCCAGTACTTC.

A word on this clonotype: At one end, the junction sequence differs from germline, possibly due to a read error. The DNA of the CDR3 is TGTGCCAGCAATGAAGCCGGGGTAGCGGGAGCCTACGAGCAGTACTTC. Encoded protein: CASNEAGVAGAYEQYF. The V gene is TRBV25-1, the J gene TRBJ2-7; the match to TRBD2 covers 9 bases. Germline assignment: CDR1 MGHDK and CDR2 SYGVNS. The CDR3 totals 16 residues.

The chain is built from TRBV6-2 or TRBV6-3 and TRBJ2-2, with D possibly TRBD1 on 6 matching bases. The CDR3 sequence is 13 residues long. Germline values: CDR1 MNHEY, CDR2 SVGEGT. The germline V and J ends were trimmed by 11 bases and 1 base, with 11 bases remaining between them. The CDR3 protein is CAGQGRNTGELFF. The CDR3 region has the DNA TGTGCCGGGCAGGGGAGGAACACCGGGGAGCTGTTTTTT.

This clonotype was observed a handful of times. V usage is TRBV5-1 and J usage is TRBJ1-1; no definite D call. This CDR3 has 14 residues. The V gene lost 0 bases and the J gene lost 4 bases, with 10 bases spanning the gap. Germline values: CDR1 SGHRS, CDR2 YFSETQ. The CDR3, as DNA: TGCGCCAGCAGCTTGGAAGCCGGGGTCACTGAAGCTTTCTTT. Translating gives CASSLEAGVTEAFF. Supplemented by reference TRBV5-1 and TRBJ1-1, the full variable domain reads KAGVTQTPRYLIKTRGQQVTLSCSPISGHRSVSWYQQTPGQGLQFLFEYFSETQRNKGNFPGRFSGRQFSNSRSEMNVSTLELGDSALYLCASSLEAGVTEAFFGQGTRLTVV.

This sequence joins TRBV5-1 and TRBJ2-7; 8 positions match TRBD1. CDR1 and CDR2 (germline): SGHRS, YFSETQ. Germline trimming cut 0 bases from V and 3 bases from J; bases unmatched to any gene: 8. The CDR3 spans 16 residues. This chain's CDR3 is CASSLARGQDLYEQYF. The CDR3 DNA is TGCGCCAGCAGCTTGGCCAGGGGACAGGACCTCTACGAGCAGTACTTC.

The J gene is TRBJ2-5, the V gene TRBV6-5; TRBD1 matches 8 bases. The CDR3 loop spans 15 amino acids. The trim removed 2 bases at V and 7 bases at J, leaving 9 bases unmatched. Germline loops: CDR1 MNHEY, CDR2 SVGAGI. The CDR3 spells CASSYGQGTRTTQYF. CDR3 sequence (DNA): TGTGCCAGCAGTTACGGACAGGGTACGCGGACGACCCAGTACTTC.

The genes are TRBV4-3 and TRBJ2-1; tentatively, D is TRBD2 (6 bases). V dropped 3 bases and J dropped 9 bases, with 18 bases sitting between them. Germline CDR1 reads LGHNA; CDR2 reads YSLEER. The length of the CDR3 is 15 residues. CDR3 amino acids: CASSQIGGVGGEQFF. The CDR3 nucleotides read TGCGCCAGCAGCCAGATAGGCGGGGTCGGGGGTGAGCAGTTCTTC.

This clonotype occurred many times. This chain uses TRBV5-6 with TRBJ2-1; 9 positions match TRBD1. Germline V gene sequence: CDR1 SGHDT, CDR2 YYEEEE. The ends lost 4 bases at V and 5 bases at J; junction bases unmatched: 13. This CDR3 spans 17 amino acids. CDR3 DNA: TGTGCCAGCAGCCCTAGTCCCGGGACAGGGTCCCACAATGAGCAGTTCTTC. Encoded protein: CASSPSPGTGSHNEQFF.

The rearrangement uses TRBV11-2 and TRBJ2-7; a weak D match, TRBD1 (6 bases). Germline assignment: CDR1 SGHAT and CDR2 FQNNGV. V was shortened by 4 bases and J by 7 bases, with 29 bases between the two germline ends. The CDR3 is 18 residues long. The CDR3 DNA reads as TGTGCCAGCAGCTCAAACGGAGGTTTGTCGGACAGTGGGGAAGAGCAGTACTTC. This codes for CASSSNGGLSDSGEEQYF.

This sequence joins TRBV12-3 or TRBV12-4 and TRBJ1-2; 9 positions match TRBD1. The CDR3 sequence is 15 residues long. J gave up 4 bases and V 7 bases, and 10 bases lay outside the gene matches. The CDR3 bases are TGTGCCAGCAACAACCCCGGGACAGGGACCTATGGCTACACCTTC. It specifies CASNNPGTGTYGYTF.

This clonotype has more than one count but fewer than ten. The chain joins TRBV5-4 to TRBJ2-1, with 7 bases that match TRBD1. The CDR3 is 15 residues long. CDR1 is SGHNT, CDR2 YYREEE, per germline (reference sequence). V dropped 3 bases and J dropped 4; count of bases not matched to a gene: 7. The CDR3 DNA is TGTGCCAGCAGCTGGGGCCAGGGGGAGTACAATGAGCAGTTCTTC. The encoded protein is CASSWGQGEYNEQFF.

This clonotype was observed a handful of times. The CDR3 region is CASSLAVGGASYNEQFF. In DNA, the CDR3 is TGTGCCAGCAGCTTGGCGGTGGGGGGGGCCTCCTACAATGAGCAGTTCTTC. This chain joins TRBV7-2 and TRBJ2-1, with D perhaps matching TRBD2 (7 bases). This CDR3 spans 17 amino acids. Trimming removed 3 bases at V and 0 bases at J, with 15 bases between. In germline, CDR1 is SGHTA, CDR2 FQGNSA.

CDR3 in amino acids: CASSRTHEMADTQYF. As DNA, the CDR3 is TGTGCCAGCAGCCGGACTCATGAAATGGCAGATACGCAGTATTTT. This chain links TRBV7-2 with TRBJ2-3, with D possibly being TRBD2 (5 bases). Germline assignment: CDR1 SGHTA and CDR2 FQGNSA. The CDR3 has 15 residues. Trimming took 5 bases from V and 4 from J, leaving 16 bases between them.

The V call is TRBV20-1, the J call TRBJ2-3; D is perhaps TRBD2 (6 bases). Germline CDR1 is DFQATT and CDR2 is SNEGSKA (reference sequence). V dropped 5 bases and J dropped 5 bases, with 20 bases sitting between them. The CDR3 sequence is 15 residues long. The CDR3 loop reads CSAERGSGDIDTQYF. The CDR3 DNA reads TGCAGTGCTGAACGAGGATCGGGAGATATAGATACGCAGTATTTT.

The chain employs TRBV27 and TRBJ2-1; weak D call: TRBD2 (6 bases). Germline V gene sequence: CDR1 MNHEY, CDR2 SMNVEV (reference sequence). The CDR3 spans 14 residues. Trimming left V 6 bases short and J 0 bases short, with 9 bases between. Here the CDR3 DNA reads TGTGCCAGCAGACGGAGGGCCTCCTACAATGAGCAGTTCTTC. It is translated as CASRRRASYNEQFF.

This rearrangement joins TRBV5-1 to TRBJ2-7, with 9 bases fitting TRBD2. V shed 6 bases, J shed 5 bases, and the junction held 9 bases outside the gene matches. CDR1 is SGHRS and CDR2 is YFSETQ in the germline V gene. There are 14 residues in the CDR3. DNA for the CDR3: TGCGCCAGCAAATGGTTAGCGGGAGACAACGAGCAGTACTTC. This translates into CASKWLAGDNEQYF.

The chain employs TRBV10-3 and TRBJ2-6, with D possibly matching TRBD1 (5 bases). The CDR3 totals 15 residues. Trimming took off 3 bases at V and 4 bases at J, with 10 bases between the two ends. CDR1 is ENHRY and CDR2 is SYGVKD in the germline V gene. The CDR3 loop reads CAISDKGLGANVLTF. CDR3 DNA: TGTGCCATCAGTGACAAGGGGTTGGGGGCCAACGTCCTGACTTTC.

In its sample, this clonotype was seen many times. The rearrangement links TRBV27 to TRBJ2-2; perhaps D is TRBD1 or TRBD2 (5 bases each). CDR1 and CDR2 (germline): MNHEY, SMNVEV (reference sequence). The CDR3 consists of 14 residues. The V end was cut by 4 bases, the J end by 7 bases, with 13 bases between. CDR3 DNA: TGTGCCAGCAGTTATGGGGGACCCAACGGGGAGCTGTTTTTT. Protein sequence: CASSYGGPNGELFF.

The chain recombines TRBV7-2 with TRBJ2-7; 9 bases agree with TRBD2. CDR1 is SGHTA, CDR2 FQGNSA, per germline. The CDR3 length is 14 residues. The trim removed 1 base at V and 6 bases at J, leaving 4 bases unmatched. CDR3 sequence: CASSLVLAGREQYF. The CDR3 DNA is TGTGCCAGCAGCTTAGTCCTAGCGGGGCGCGAGCAGTACTTC.